The clone carrying this T cell receptor (beta chain) was recorded many times. Its specificity is not known. Ophthalmopathic donors had moderate-to-severe activity, CAS ≥3 and NOSPECS ≥4, with disease that had lasted under 3 months. This entry is derived from a study of Graves' ophthalmopathy and Graves' hyperthyroidism. Study observations and caveats: The blood repertoire also included most expanded thyroid clonotypes above 0.001 frequency.

This CDR3 comprises 14 residues. CDR1 is SGHRS and CDR2 is YFSETQ in the germline V gene. The germline V and J ends were trimmed by 7 bases and 3 bases, with 16 bases remaining between them. From RNA, the CDR3 regions of TCR beta chains were amplified and sequenced. The workflow started with a first-round RT-PCR run with HTBI primers and then moved on to a second-round multiplex PCR. TCRdb reprocessed the multiplex PCR reads via MiXCR and lists one record per CDR3 protein. The sample lists a few hundred thousand distinct CDR3 sequences, about a sixth occurring once. The clonotype originates from an adult man with Graves' ophthalmopathy. The V gene is TRBV5-1, the J gene TRBJ2-5; a possible D gene is TRBD2 (6 bases). The sequenced material came from peripheral blood. In DNA, the CDR3 is TGCGCCAGCGCCATTCTGCCGGGGGAAGAGACCCAGTACTTC. The encoded protein is CASAILPGEETQYF. The full variable domain, completed using reference TRBV5-1 and TRBJ2-5, is KAGVTQTPRYLIKTRGQQVTLSCSPISGHRSVSWYQQTPGQGLQFLFEYFSETQRNKGNFPGRFSGRQFSNSRSEMNVSTLELGDSALYLCASAILPGEETQYFGPGTRLLVL.